This T cell receptor (beta chain) is drawn from a study of T cells in women clearing cervical HPV infection. The CDR3 totals 14 residues. Germline CDR1 and CDR2: WSHSY and SAAADI. Trimming cost V 6 bases and J 2 bases, with 11 bases left between them. Turning to this clone: The read falls 3 residues short of the CDR3 end, and the missing part is taken from the germline J gene.

The data were produced by immunoSEQ multiplex PCR, yet TCRdb's version contains in-frame clones alone and is incomplete. Reported are more than 20,000 clones; the ten largest clones contain about 2.5%. The sample comprised blood buffy coat. This TCR derives from a woman aged 18-70 years with a cervical HPV16 infection that either progressed to CIN3+ or cleared (not recorded which). The rearrangement links TRBV10-2 to TRBJ1-5; D remains ambiguous. CDR3 amino acids: CASRPGSGNQPQHF. The part of the CDR3 DNA that was read is TGCGCCAGCAGACCGGGGTCGGGCAATCAGCCC.